The sequence of this T cell receptor (beta chain) was determined in a study of CD8 T cells in ankylosing spondylitis (dated 2017 in TCRdb). Notes on the research overall: To find TCR variants linked to disease, the study profiled T cell receptor beta repertoires in ankylosing spondylitis patients and healthy donors. The full study cohort was made up of 25 ankylosing spondylitis patients and 108 healthy donors. Peripheral blood was sampled, and synovial fluid was also collected from ankylosing spondylitis patients. Results and caveats for the whole study, not just this receptor: A TCR beta motif of several highly homologous amino acid variants appeared characteristic of blood from ankylosing spondylitis patients. A CD8+ phenotype was shown by the disease-linked clones, which were found at relatively low frequencies in peripheral blood. According to the report, matched synovial fluid samples from ankylosing spondylitis patients were significantly enriched for the disease-linked clones. Some motif variants were previously reported in synovial fluid and blood of reactive arthritis patients, suggesting common disease-initiation mechanisms.

Data came from an Illumina HiSeq 2500. Quantitative 5'-RACE with molecular barcodes was used to prepare TCR beta libraries. The original methods were these. To identify disease-linked TCR variants, a new computational method was used, one built on a probabilistic model of VDJ rearrangement. TCRdb handled the public reads itself, with Q25 trimming in fastp and clone calling in MiXCR, and kept productive beta chains. Each entry merges the rows of one CDR3 protein and shows their most common DNA and genes. The V and J calls and clone size are TCRdb's, not the authors'. Here the sample has around 490,000 distinct CDR3 sequences; under 5.5% occur a single time. Of the sample, roughly 3.5% is held by the ten largest clones. This clonotype has only a few counts. The antigen it binds to is not known. No base quality values were provided; no much bigger clone lies one nucleotide off. V loses 0 bases, J loses 9 bases, and the germline ends lie 7 bases apart. The CDR3 spans 12 residues, from the cysteine through the phenylalanine. Of all the DNA, just the CDR3 is kept, 36 bases in frame from base 1. CDR1 and CDR2 are read off the germline V gene as KGHDR and SFDVKD.

This TCR was sampled from a male donor with ankylosing spondylitis. The sequencing input was blood, either unsorted or a sorted T cell fraction (not recorded which). The chain is encoded by TRBV24-1 joined to TRBJ1-2; no D gene call is confident. The CDR3 region: CATSDLWGSYTF. The sequence in DNA is TGTGCCACCAGTGATTTGTGGGGAAGCTACACCTTC.